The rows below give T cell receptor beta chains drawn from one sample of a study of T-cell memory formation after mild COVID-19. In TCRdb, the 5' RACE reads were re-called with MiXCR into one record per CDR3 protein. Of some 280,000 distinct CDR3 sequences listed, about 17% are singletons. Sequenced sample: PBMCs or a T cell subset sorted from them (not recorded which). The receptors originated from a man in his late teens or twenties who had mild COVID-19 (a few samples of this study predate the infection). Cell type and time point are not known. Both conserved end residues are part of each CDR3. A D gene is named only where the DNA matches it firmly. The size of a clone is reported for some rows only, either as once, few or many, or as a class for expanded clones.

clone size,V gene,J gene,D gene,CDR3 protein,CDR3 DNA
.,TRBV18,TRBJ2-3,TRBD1,CASSPATGAHF,TGTGCCAGCTCACCTGCGACAGGGGCACATTTT
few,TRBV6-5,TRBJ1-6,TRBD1,CASSSSYEGARNSPLHF,TGTGCCAGCAGTTCCAGCTACGAGGGGGCTCGGAATTCACCCCTCCACTTT
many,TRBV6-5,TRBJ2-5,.,CASKNTGLIQETQYF,TGTGCCAGCAAAAACACAGGGCTAATCCAAGAGACCCAGTACTTC
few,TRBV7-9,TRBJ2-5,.,CASSEGAAMFQETQYF,TGTGCCAGCAGCGAAGGAGCCGCCATGTTTCAAGAGACCCAGTACTTC
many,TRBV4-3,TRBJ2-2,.,CASSQGAGGELFF,TGCGCCAGCAGCCAGGGGGCGGGCGGGGAGCTGTTTTTT
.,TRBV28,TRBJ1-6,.,CASRGGRGLQPLHF,TGTGCCAGCAGAGGAGGACGAGGATTGCAGCCCCTCCACTTT
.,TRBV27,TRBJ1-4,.,CASSFGFATNEKLFF,TGTGCCAGCAGTTTCGGTTTTGCAACTAATGAAAAACTGTTTTTT
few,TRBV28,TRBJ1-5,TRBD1,CASSTGQGNSNQPQHF,TGTGCCAGCAGTACGGGACAGGGTAATAGCAATCAGCCCCAGCATTTT
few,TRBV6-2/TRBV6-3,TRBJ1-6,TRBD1,CASRQRTGPEGTLHF,TGTGCCAGCAGACAACGGACAGGACCCGAGGGGACCCTCCACTTT
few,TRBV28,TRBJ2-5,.,CASSHPLTGQETQYF,TGTGCCAGCAGCCACCCCTTGACAGGACAAGAGACCCAGTACTTC
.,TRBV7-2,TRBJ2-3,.,CASSQRQGGDTQYF,TGTGCCAGCAGCCAAAGACAGGGAGGGGATACGCAGTATTTT
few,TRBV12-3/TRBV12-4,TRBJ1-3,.,CANQRVGNTIYF,TGTGCCAACCAGAGAGTGGGAAACACCATATATTTT
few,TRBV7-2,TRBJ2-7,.,CASSSTRPGEQYF,TGTGCCAGCAGCTCCACCCGGCCAGGCGAGCAGTACTTC
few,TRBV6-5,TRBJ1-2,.,CASRSVEIYGYTF,TGTGCCAGCAGATCTGTCGAAATCTATGGCTACACCTTC
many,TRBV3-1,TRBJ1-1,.,CASSLEGLGTEAFF,TGTGCCAGCAGCCTCGAAGGGCTTGGGACTGAAGCTTTCTTT
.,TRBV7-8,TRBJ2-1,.,CASSLVAQVNEQFF,TGTGCCAGCAGCTTAGTAGCACAGGTTAATGAGCAGTTCTTC
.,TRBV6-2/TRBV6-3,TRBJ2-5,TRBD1,CASRNRDSQETQYF,TGTGCCAGCAGAAACCGGGACAGCCAAGAGACCCAGTACTTC
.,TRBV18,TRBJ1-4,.,CASSAGVNEKLFF,TGTGCCAGCTCAGCGGGAGTGAATGAAAAACTGTTTTTT
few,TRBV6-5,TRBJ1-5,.,CASSYGGNGNQPQHF,TGTGCCAGCAGTTACGGAGGGAACGGAAATCAGCCCCAGCATTTT
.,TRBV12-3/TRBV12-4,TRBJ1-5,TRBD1,CASSPGTGGSNQPQHF,TGTGCCAGCAGTCCCGGGACAGGAGGTAGCAATCAGCCCCAGCATTTT
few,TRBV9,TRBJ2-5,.,CASSSRGGFVQETQYF,TGTGCCAGCAGCTCCAGGGGTGGGTTTGTCCAGGAGACCCAGTACTTC
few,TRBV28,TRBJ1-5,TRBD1,CASSPLDRGDQPQHF,TGTGCCAGCAGTCCGCTCGACAGGGGTGATCAGCCCCAGCATTTT
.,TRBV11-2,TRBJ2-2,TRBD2,CASSPTSGGLNTGELFF,TGTGCCAGCAGCCCGACTAGCGGGGGACTGAACACCGGGGAGCTGTTTTTT
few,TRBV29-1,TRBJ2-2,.,CSVDRGGNGELFF,TGCAGCGTTGATAGGGGGGGCAACGGGGAGCTGTTTTTT
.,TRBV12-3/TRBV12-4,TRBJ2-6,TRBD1,CASSLSTGPGANVLTF,TGTGCCAGCAGTCTGTCGACAGGGCCTGGGGCCAACGTCCTGACTTTC
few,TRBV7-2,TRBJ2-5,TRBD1,CASSLVGQGARETQYF,TGTGCCAGCAGCTTAGTCGGCCAGGGGGCGCGAGAGACCCAGTACTTC
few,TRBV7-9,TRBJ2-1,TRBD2,CASSLPRETYNEQFF,TGTGCCAGCAGCTTACCGCGGGAGACCTACAATGAGCAGTTCTTC
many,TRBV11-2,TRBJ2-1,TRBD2,CASSLAVASGWGEQFF,TGTGCCAGCAGCTTAGCAGTGGCTAGCGGGTGGGGTGAGCAGTTCTTC
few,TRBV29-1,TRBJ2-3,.,CSVSPGASTDTQYF,TGCAGCGTTTCCCCCGGGGCTAGCACAGATACGCAGTATTTT
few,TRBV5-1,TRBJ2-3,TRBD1,CASSLGQGVFTDTQYF,TGCGCCAGCAGCTTGGGACAGGGGGTATTCACAGATACGCAGTATTTT
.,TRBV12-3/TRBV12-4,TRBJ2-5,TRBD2,CASSLAGVVTQYF,TGTGCCAGCAGTTTGGCGGGGGTGGTGACCCAGTACTTC
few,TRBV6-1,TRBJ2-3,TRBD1,CASSEGTGGADTQYF,TGTGCCAGCAGTGAAGGGACAGGGGGCGCAGATACGCAGTATTTT
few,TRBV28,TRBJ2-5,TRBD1,CASSLWRTGGVGTQYF,TGTGCCAGCAGTTTATGGAGGACAGGGGGCGTGGGGACCCAGTACTTC
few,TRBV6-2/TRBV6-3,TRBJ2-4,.,CASSNLAKNIQYF,TGTGCCAGCAGTAATTTAGCCAAAAACATTCAGTACTTC
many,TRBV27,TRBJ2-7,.,CATRKEGHSYEQYF,TGTGCCACCCGGAAAGAGGGCCACTCCTACGAGCAGTACTTC
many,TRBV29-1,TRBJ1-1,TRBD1,CSAGTGHTEAFF,TGCAGCGCCGGGACAGGACACACTGAAGCTTTCTTT
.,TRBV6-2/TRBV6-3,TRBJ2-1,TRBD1,CASRGQGYNEQFF,TGTGCCAGCAGAGGACAGGGGTACAATGAGCAGTTCTTC
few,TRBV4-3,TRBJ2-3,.,CASSRFQMDTQYF,TGCGCCAGCAGCCGGTTCCAAATGGATACGCAGTATTTT
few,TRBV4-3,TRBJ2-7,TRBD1,CASSHGQGAYEQYF,TGCGCCAGCAGCCATGGACAGGGGGCCTACGAGCAGTACTTC
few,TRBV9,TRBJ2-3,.,CASSVEWVRTDTQYF,TGTGCCAGCAGCGTAGAGTGGGTTCGCACAGATACGCAGTATTTT
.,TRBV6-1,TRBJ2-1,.,CASKGLNIKPGNEQFF,TGTGCCAGCAAGGGACTTAATATAAAGCCGGGCAATGAGCAGTTCTTC
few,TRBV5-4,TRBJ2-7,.,CASSKDSGLYEQYF,TGTGCCAGCAGCAAGGACAGTGGGCTTTACGAGCAGTACTTC
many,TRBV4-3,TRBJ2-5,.,CASSQGYGFGQGETQYF,TGCGCCAGCAGCCAAGGGTATGGTTTCGGACAAGGCGAGACCCAGTACTTC